A selection of T cell receptor beta chains follows, all from one sample in a study of T cell responses to AZD1222 COVID-19 vaccine. Profiling relied on immunoSEQ multiplex PCR, and the TCRdb table lists in-frame clones only, not all of them. Among some 110,000 clones, around 76% were seen once, and the ten largest hold around 5%. The starting material was peripheral blood, obtained on day 0 of AZD1222 vaccination. The receptors derive from an adult in good health. CDR3s include the opening cysteine and the closing phenylalanine or tryptophan. D genes are given only for firm matches. Size values are once, few and many counts, or a class for expanded clones, and some rows have none.

CDR3nt: TGTGCCAGCAGCCTAGACCCGAACACCGGGGAGCTGTTTTTT
CDR3aa: CASSLDPNTGELFF
j_gene: TRBJ2-2
d_gene: -
v_gene: TRBV3-1/TRBV3-2
abundance: -

CDR3nt: TGTGCCAGCAGTTTATTGGGTACCTACGAGCAGTACTTC
CDR3aa: CASSLLGTYEQYF
j_gene: TRBJ2-7
d_gene: -
v_gene: TRBV27
abundance: -

CDR3nt: TGCGCCAGCAGTGAACGTCAGGCTAGCTCCTACAATGAGCAGTTCTTC
CDR3aa: CASSERQASSYNEQFF
j_gene: TRBJ2-1
d_gene: -
v_gene: TRBV10-1
abundance: few

CDR3nt: TGTGCCAGTAGTCGGCCGGGACAGAGCTCTGGGGCCAACGTCCTGACTTTC
CDR3aa: CASSRPGQSSGANVLTF
j_gene: TRBJ2-6
d_gene: TRBD1
v_gene: TRBV19
abundance: -

CDR3nt: TGTGCCAGCAGCACAATACAGGGGAGGAGTGAAAAACTGTTTTTT
CDR3aa: CASSTIQGRSEKLFF
j_gene: TRBJ1-4
d_gene: TRBD1
v_gene: TRBV5-8
abundance: few

CDR3nt: TGCAGCGTCCGAGGGGGGTTCGGTGGCTACACCTTC
CDR3aa: CSVRGGFGGYTF
j_gene: TRBJ1-2
d_gene: -
v_gene: TRBV29-1
abundance: -

CDR3nt: TGTGCCAGCAGTTACGGTATTGAAGGGGGGGGTCAGCCCCAGCATTTT
CDR3aa: CASSYGIEGGGQPQHF
j_gene: TRBJ1-5
d_gene: -
v_gene: TRBV6-2/TRBV6-3
abundance: few

CDR3nt: TGTGCCAGCAGTTTAGGGGGGAACTATGGCTACACCTTC
CDR3aa: CASSLGGNYGYTF
j_gene: TRBJ1-2
d_gene: -
v_gene: TRBV12-3/TRBV12-4
abundance: -

CDR3nt: TGTGCCAGCAGTTTGGGACATAATGAAAAACTGTTTTTT
CDR3aa: CASSLGHNEKLFF
j_gene: TRBJ1-4
d_gene: -
v_gene: TRBV12-3/TRBV12-4
abundance: -

CDR3nt: TGTGCCAGCAGCTTAGATCTGGGTAGCGAGCAGTACTTC
CDR3aa: CASSLDLGSEQYF
j_gene: TRBJ2-7
d_gene: -
v_gene: TRBV11-2
abundance: -

CDR3nt: TGTGCCACTTCCGATCGGAGGGACACTGAAGCTTTCTTT
CDR3aa: CATSDRRDTEAFF
j_gene: TRBJ1-1
d_gene: -
v_gene: TRBV11-3
abundance: -

CDR3nt: TGTGCCAGCAGCACGGGACAGCTGTCTGGAAACACCATATATTTT
CDR3aa: CASSTGQLSGNTIYF
j_gene: TRBJ1-3
d_gene: TRBD1
v_gene: TRBV6-5
abundance: -

CDR3nt: TGTGCCAGCAGTGCAGGATGGCAGGGCCAAAATTCACCCCTCCACTTT
CDR3aa: CASSAGWQGQNSPLHF
j_gene: TRBJ1-6
d_gene: -
v_gene: TRBV2
abundance: once

CDR3nt: TGTGCCAGCAGCTTATTGAGCGGTTATGGCTACACCTTC
CDR3aa: CASSLLSGYGYTF
j_gene: TRBJ1-2
d_gene: -
v_gene: TRBV7-9
abundance: -

CDR3nt: TGTGCCAGCAGTGACGCAACCTCTGGGGCCAACGTCCTGACTTTC
CDR3aa: CASSDATSGANVLTF
j_gene: TRBJ2-6
d_gene: -
v_gene: TRBV6-4
abundance: few

CDR3nt: TGTGCCAGCAGCATGGGACAGGGCGCTAACTATGGCTACACCTTC
CDR3aa: CASSMGQGANYGYTF
j_gene: TRBJ1-2
d_gene: -
v_gene: TRBV21-1
abundance: -

CDR3nt: TGCAGCGTTGGAGGTACCTTTGAGAACACTGAAGCTTTCTTT
CDR3aa: CSVGGTFENTEAFF
j_gene: TRBJ1-1
d_gene: -
v_gene: TRBV29-1
abundance: -

CDR3nt: TGTGCCAGCAGCCCTGGGGGAGGGGTGGTCCACGAGCAGTACTTC
CDR3aa: CASSPGGGVVHEQYF
j_gene: TRBJ2-7
d_gene: TRBD2
v_gene: TRBV7-3
abundance: few

CDR3nt: TGTGCCATAAGAGCAAGCGGGGCCCAAGAGACCCAGTACTTC
CDR3aa: CAIRASGAQETQYF
j_gene: TRBJ2-5
d_gene: TRBD2
v_gene: TRBV7-8
abundance: -

CDR3nt: TGTGCCAGCAGTTTGTCAGGGGCGGATGGCTACACCTTC
CDR3aa: CASSLSGADGYTF
j_gene: TRBJ1-2
d_gene: -
v_gene: TRBV28
abundance: many

CDR3nt: TGTGCCAGCAGCGTAGCGGGGGCGTCCTACGAGCAGTACTTC
CDR3aa: CASSVAGASYEQYF
j_gene: TRBJ2-7
d_gene: -
v_gene: TRBV9
abundance: -

CDR3nt: TGTGCCAGCAGCACTCTTGGACAGGACGGCACAGATACGCAGTATTTT
CDR3aa: CASSTLGQDGTDTQYF
j_gene: TRBJ2-3
d_gene: TRBD1
v_gene: TRBV7-2
abundance: -

CDR3nt: TGCAGTGCTAGCCATGGGAATACGCAGTATTTT
CDR3aa: CSASHGNTQYF
j_gene: TRBJ2-3
d_gene: -
v_gene: TRBV20-1
abundance: -

CDR3nt: TGCGCCAGCAGCCCCGGACCGTCCTCAGGCACTGAAGCTTTCTTT
CDR3aa: CASSPGPSSGTEAFF
j_gene: TRBJ1-1
d_gene: -
v_gene: TRBV4-1
abundance: -

CDR3nt: TGTGCCAGCAGCTTAGGAAACACCATATATTTT
CDR3aa: CASSLGNTIYF
j_gene: TRBJ1-3
d_gene: -
v_gene: TRBV11-2
abundance: -

CDR3nt: TGTGCCACCCTTATGTCCAGTGTCTCCTACAATGAGCAGTTCTTC
CDR3aa: CATLMSSVSYNEQFF
j_gene: TRBJ2-1
d_gene: -
v_gene: TRBV25-1
abundance: -

CDR3nt: TGTGCCAGCAGCCCTGGCTGGGGGGCGGTGACTGAAGCTTTCTTT
CDR3aa: CASSPGWGAVTEAFF
j_gene: TRBJ1-1
d_gene: -
v_gene: TRBV7-2
abundance: few

CDR3nt: TGTGCCAGCAGCTCAGGTCCCAAAAACATTCAGTACTTC
CDR3aa: CASSSGPKNIQYF
j_gene: TRBJ2-4
d_gene: -
v_gene: TRBV6-5
abundance: -

CDR3nt: TGTGCCAGCAGCTCTGCCCGGGTGGGGAACACTGAAGCTTTCTTT
CDR3aa: CASSSARVGNTEAFF
j_gene: TRBJ1-1
d_gene: -
v_gene: TRBV7-2
abundance: -

CDR3nt: TGTGCCAGCAGCCTAGTTGGACAAAACACAGATACGCAGTATTTT
CDR3aa: CASSLVGQNTDTQYF
j_gene: TRBJ2-3
d_gene: -
v_gene: TRBV9
abundance: once

CDR3nt: TGCGCCAGCAGTGACCCTGGACGGGAAAGCTCCTACGAGCAGTACTTC
CDR3aa: CASSDPGRESSYEQYF
j_gene: TRBJ2-7
d_gene: -
v_gene: TRBV10-2
abundance: -

CDR3nt: TGTGCCAGCAGCTTGGACACAGATACGCAGTATTTT
CDR3aa: CASSLDTDTQYF
j_gene: TRBJ2-3
d_gene: -
v_gene: TRBV7-9
abundance: medium-sized

CDR3nt: TGTGCTAGTGGTTTGGGGGATAGCAATCAGCCCCAGCATTTT
CDR3aa: CASGLGDSNQPQHF
j_gene: TRBJ1-5
d_gene: -
v_gene: TRBV12-5
abundance: few

CDR3nt: TGTGCCAGCACCGAAGGGGTGGGCACTGAAGCTTTCTTT
CDR3aa: CASTEGVGTEAFF
j_gene: TRBJ1-1
d_gene: -
v_gene: TRBV2
abundance: few

CDR3nt: TGTGCCAGTAGTATTTTCAGCTTTAATCAGCCCCAGCATTTT
CDR3aa: CASSIFSFNQPQHF
j_gene: TRBJ1-5
d_gene: -
v_gene: TRBV19
abundance: -

CDR3nt: TGTGCCTGGAGTGTAGGACAGTTGGGACAGCCCCAGCATTTT
CDR3aa: CAWSVGQLGQPQHF
j_gene: TRBJ1-5
d_gene: -
v_gene: TRBV30
abundance: few

CDR3nt: TGCGCCAGCAGCCTCCTCCCCGGGGATACGCAGTATTTT
CDR3aa: CASSLLPGDTQYF
j_gene: TRBJ2-3
d_gene: -
v_gene: TRBV5-1
abundance: -

CDR3nt: TGTGCCAGCATAAGGGACAGGGAAATTCCGAACACTGAAGCTTTCTTT
CDR3aa: CASIRDREIPNTEAFF
j_gene: TRBJ1-1
d_gene: TRBD1
v_gene: TRBV2
abundance: -

CDR3nt: TGTGCCAGCAGCGTAGCTAGGTCTGATTCACCCCTCCACTTT
CDR3aa: CASSVARSDSPLHF
j_gene: TRBJ1-6
d_gene: -
v_gene: TRBV9
abundance: -

CDR3nt: TGTGCCAGCAGTGTTAGAGGATTTGGGGAGAATCAGCCCCAGCATTTT
CDR3aa: CASSVRGFGENQPQHF
j_gene: TRBJ1-5
d_gene: -
v_gene: TRBV2
abundance: -

CDR3nt: TGTGCCAGCAGTCTGGACAGGGGGCTTGGCTACACCTTC
CDR3aa: CASSLDRGLGYTF
j_gene: TRBJ1-2
d_gene: TRBD1
v_gene: TRBV6-4
abundance: once

CDR3nt: TGTGCCTGGAGCGGTCCTACGACTAACTATGGCTACACCTTC
CDR3aa: CAWSGPTTNYGYTF
j_gene: TRBJ1-2
d_gene: -
v_gene: TRBV30
abundance: -

CDR3nt: TGTGCCAGCAGTGAACTAGCGGGGGGGCAAGAGACCCAGTACTTC
CDR3aa: CASSELAGGQETQYF
j_gene: TRBJ2-5
d_gene: TRBD2
v_gene: TRBV6-1
abundance: medium-sized

CDR3nt: TGTGCCAGCAGTTACGGTCCTACTCGCTACGAGCAGTACTTC
CDR3aa: CASSYGPTRYEQYF
j_gene: TRBJ2-7
d_gene: -
v_gene: TRBV6-2/TRBV6-3
abundance: -

CDR3nt: TGCGCCAGCATGGTAGGGGGCTCTGGGGCCAACGTCCTGACTTTC
CDR3aa: CASMVGGSGANVLTF
j_gene: TRBJ2-6
d_gene: -
v_gene: TRBV5-1
abundance: -

CDR3nt: TGTGCCAGCAGCTTGATAGGGACGGACCGGAGGGAGGACTATGGCTACACCTTC
CDR3aa: CASSLIGTDRREDYGYTF
j_gene: TRBJ1-2
d_gene: -
v_gene: TRBV5-6
abundance: -

CDR3nt: TGTGCCAGCAGCGTCGGGACAGGGTATAATGAAAAACTGTTTTTT
CDR3aa: CASSVGTGYNEKLFF
j_gene: TRBJ1-4
d_gene: TRBD1
v_gene: TRBV9
abundance: -

CDR3nt: TGTGCCAGCTCACCCCGACAGGGCAATCAGCCCCAGCATTTT
CDR3aa: CASSPRQGNQPQHF
j_gene: TRBJ1-5
d_gene: -
v_gene: TRBV18
abundance: -

CDR3nt: TGTGCCAGCAGCCCCCCCGGTAGCGGGTCCTACAATGAGCAGTTCTTC
CDR3aa: CASSPPGSGSYNEQFF
j_gene: TRBJ2-1
d_gene: TRBD2
v_gene: TRBV7-9
abundance: -